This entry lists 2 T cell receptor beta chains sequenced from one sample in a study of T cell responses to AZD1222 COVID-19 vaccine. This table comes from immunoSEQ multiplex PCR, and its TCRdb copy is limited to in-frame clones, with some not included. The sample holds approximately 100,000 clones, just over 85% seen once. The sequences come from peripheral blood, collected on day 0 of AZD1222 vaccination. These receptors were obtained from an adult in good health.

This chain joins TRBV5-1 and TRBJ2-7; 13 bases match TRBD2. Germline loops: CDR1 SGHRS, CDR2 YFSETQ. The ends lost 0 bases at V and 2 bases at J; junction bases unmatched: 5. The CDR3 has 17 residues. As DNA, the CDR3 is TGCGCCAGCAGCTTGGCCCCAACTAGCGGGAGGGCCTACGAGCAGTACTTC. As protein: CASSLAPTSGRAYEQYF.

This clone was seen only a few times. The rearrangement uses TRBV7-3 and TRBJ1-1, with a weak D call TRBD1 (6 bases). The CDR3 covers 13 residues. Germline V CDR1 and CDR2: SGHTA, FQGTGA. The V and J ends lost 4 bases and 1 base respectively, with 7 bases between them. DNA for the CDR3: TGTGCCAGCAGCTCGGACAGGAACACTGAAGCTTTCTTT. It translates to CASSSDRNTEAFF.